This T cell receptor (beta chain) derives from a study of T-cell memory formation after mild COVID-19. UMIs and sample barcodes were carried by the TCR alpha and TCR beta cDNA libraries that 5'RACE produced using constant-segment primers. TCRdb ran MiXCR on the 5' RACE reads and lists one entry per CDR3 protein. The table includes 180,000 or so distinct CDR3 sequences, under 14% detected once. This clonotype was seen a few times. Looked up from germline, CDR1 is SGHRS and CDR2 is YFSETQ. The length of the CDR3 is 13 residues. V shed 6 bases and J 2 bases; nucleotides not matched to a gene: 4. The receptor's source is a young man who had mild COVID-19 (a few samples of this study predate the infection). Cell type and time point are not known. The specimen was PBMCs or a T cell subset sorted from them (not recorded which). The chain carries TRBV5-1 and TRBJ1-1; 7 nucleotides line up with TRBD1. Written as DNA, the CDR3 is TGCGCCAGCAAGCGGGACAGCAACACTGAAGCTTTCTTT. It codes for CASKRDSNTEAFF.